This T cell receptor beta chain appears in the sequencing data of a study of lymphopenia after photon versus proton radiotherapy. V gave up 0 bases and J gave up 4 bases, with 6 bases separating them. There are 13 residues in the CDR3. The germline gives CDR1 SGHRS, CDR2 YFSETQ. Using immunoSEQ multiplex PCR, the repertoire was profiled, and TCRdb retains in-frame clones only, with some absent. The sample carries over 20,000 clones, approximately 90% recorded once. To note about this clone: Its antigen remains unidentified.

Study-level results: Larger post-nadir TCR diversity loss correlated inversely with survival in deceased patients. Better survival with proton therapy was suggested as possible, not demonstrated. Under photons, naive T cells and diversity fell while effector/memory populations rose. After lymphocyte nadir, photon-treated repertoires showed oligoclonal expansion, especially CD8+ Temra.

V and J are TRBV5-1 and TRBJ2-3; D gene unclear. Material: peripheral blood, obtained from a patient treated with proton-based radiotherapy. This receptor was identified in a man older than 75 with esophageal cancer. The CDR3 DNA reads as TGCGCCAGCAGCTTGGCCCCCGCAGATACGCAGTATTTT. This encodes CASSLAPADTQYF.